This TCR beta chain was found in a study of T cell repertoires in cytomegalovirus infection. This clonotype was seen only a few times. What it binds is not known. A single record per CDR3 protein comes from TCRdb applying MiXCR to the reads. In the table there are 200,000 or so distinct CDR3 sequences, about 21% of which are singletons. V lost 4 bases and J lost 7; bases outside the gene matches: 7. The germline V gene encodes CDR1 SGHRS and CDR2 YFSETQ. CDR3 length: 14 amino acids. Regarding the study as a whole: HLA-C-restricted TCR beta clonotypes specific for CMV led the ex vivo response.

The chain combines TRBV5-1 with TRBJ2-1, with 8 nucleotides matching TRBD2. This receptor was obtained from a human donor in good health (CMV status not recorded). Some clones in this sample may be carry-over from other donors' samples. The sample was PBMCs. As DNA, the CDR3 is TGCGCCAGCAGCCCGGGAGGGCAGGTAAATGAGCAGTTCTTC. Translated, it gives CASSPGGQVNEQFF.